This entry lists 12 T cell receptor beta chains sequenced from one sample in a study of patients and donors after allogeneic stem cell transplantation. Using its own MiXCR run on the RT-PCR reads, TCRdb lists one record per CDR3 protein. The sample records 400,000 to 500,000 distinct CDR3 sequences, approximately 16% being singletons. The sequencing input was blood, either unsorted or a sorted T cell fraction (not recorded which). These receptors came from a human donor who was either an allogeneic HSCT recipient or a stem cell or donor lymphocyte infusion donor (not recorded which). It is not recorded whose cells these are; they may come from a transplant donor.

The chain joins TRBV28 to TRBJ2-2; 10 bases map to TRBD2. The V segment lost 4 bases and the J segment 6 bases; nucleotides outside the gene matches: 8. Germline V gives CDR1 MDHEN, CDR2 SYDVKM. This CDR3 spans 16 amino acids. The CDR3 loop reads CASSSTGTSEAGELFF. The DNA for the CDR3 is TGTGCCAGCAGTTCTACCGGGACTAGCGAGGCCGGGGAGCTGTTTTTT.

This clonotype was counted between two and nine times. The rearrangement joins TRBV30 to TRBJ2-5, with D unclear. The germline gives CDR1 GTSNPN, CDR2 SVGIG (reference sequence). The CDR3 length is 11 residues. Deletions cut 5 bases from V and 4 bases from J, with 8 bases between. The chain's CDR3 is CAWASRETQYF. The CDR3 DNA is TGTGCCTGGGCCTCACGAGAGACCCAGTACTTC.

This clonotype was detected only a few times. The CDR3 here is CASSPLEGLHYGYTF. In DNA form, the CDR3 reads TGTGCCAGCTCACCATTGGAGGGGTTGCACTATGGCTACACCTTC. The chain links TRBV18 to TRBJ1-2, with a possible D match to TRBD1 (5 bases). Germline CDR1 KGHSH, CDR2 LQKENI. This CDR3 has 15 amino acids. V lost 2 bases and J 3 bases, leaving 13 bases between the germline ends.

This clonotype was recorded many times. V gene TRBV5-1 combines with J gene TRBJ2-1; D is uncertain. Trimming stripped 0 bases from V and 2 bases from J, with 18 bases between. CDR1 SGHRS and CDR2 YFSETQ come from the germline V gene. The CDR3 runs to 18 residues. CDR3 nucleotides: TGCGCCAGCAGCTTGGGGCTACTCGTTAGGGTGGCCTACAATGAGCAGTTCTTC. Its protein product is CASSLGLLVRVAYNEQFF.

This clonotype appeared a few times. This chain connects TRBV27 to TRBJ2-3, with 7 bases fitting TRBD1. This CDR3 contains 16 residues. Germline V CDR1 and CDR2: MNHEY, SMNVEV (reference sequence). V was clipped by 8 bases and J by 0 bases; unmatched bases: 11. This CDR3 is CASHSLGGPSTDTQYF. CDR3 sequence (DNA): TGTGCCAGCCACTCCTTAGGGGGCCCTAGCACAGATACGCAGTATTTT.

This clonotype was seen at least ten times. This sequence joins TRBV18 and TRBJ2-6; D not resolved. CDR1 and CDR2 (germline): KGHSH, LQKENI. V was shortened by 3 bases and J by 4 bases, with 10 bases between the two germline ends. The CDR3 spans 15 residues. The CDR3 nucleotides are TGTGCCAGCTCACCGGACGGAGCAGGGGCCAACGTCCTGACTTTC. Translating gives CASSPDGAGANVLTF. Full variable domain (missing parts from reference TRBV18 and TRBJ2-6): NAGVMQNPRHLVRRRGQEARLRCSPMKGHSHVYWYRQLPEEGLKFMVYLQKENIIDESGMPKERFSAEFPKEGPSILRIQQVVRGDSAAYFCASSPDGAGANVLTFGAGSRLTVL.

This sequence joins TRBV20-1 and TRBJ1-5; D unclear. Germline V CDR1 and CDR2: DFQATT, SNEGSKA (reference sequence). Trimming pared 3 bases from V and 2 bases from J, leaving 14 bases between. This CDR3 is 15 amino acids long. The CDR3 spells CSASKYASGNQPQHF. In nucleotides, the CDR3 is TGCAGTGCTAGTAAATACGCCTCGGGCAATCAGCCCCAGCATTTT.

There are a few counts of this clonotype. The genes are TRBV6-1 and TRBJ1-2; no firm D call. The germline V and J ends were trimmed by 6 bases and 5 bases, with 4 bases remaining between them. The CDR3 has 10 amino acids. CDR1 and CDR2 (germline): MNHNS, SASEGT. CDR3 sequence reads: CASRDYGYTF. The CDR3 bases are TGTGCCAGCAGGGATTATGGCTACACCTTC.

The V and J genes are TRBV16 and TRBJ1-6, with TRBD1 as a possible D gene (5 bases). The CDR3 covers 14 residues. Trimming stripped 2 bases from V and 9 bases from J, with 11 bases between. Germline-derived CDR1 and CDR2 are KGHSY and FQNENV. The chain's CDR3 is CASSQDGGGSPLHF. In nucleotides, the CDR3 is TGTGCCAGCAGCCAAGACGGGGGAGGTTCACCCCTCCACTTT.

This clonotype occurred many times. The J gene is TRBJ2-1, the V gene TRBV12-3 or TRBV12-4, with D maybe TRBD1 (6 bases). CDR3 length equals 15 residues. The germline V and J ends were trimmed by 6 bases and 2 bases, with 14 bases remaining between them. The CDR3 DNA is TGTGCCAGCAGAACAACAGGGTGGGCCTACAATGAGCAGTTCTTC. This translates into CASRTTGWAYNEQFF.

V is TRBV15 and J is TRBJ2-3; 8 bases agree with TRBD2. The V segment lost 5 bases and the J segment 2 bases; nucleotides outside the gene matches: 9. Germline values: CDR1 LNHNV, CDR2 YYDKDF (reference sequence). The CDR3 covers 16 residues. The DNA for the CDR3 is TGTGCCACCAGCGGGGGGGGAGCGGGGGCCACAGATACGCAGTATTTT. This codes for CATSGGGAGATDTQYF.

The rearrangement links TRBV29-1 to TRBJ1-2, with D tentatively TRBD1 (5 bases). Looked up from germline, CDR1 is SQVTM and CDR2 is ANQGSEA. Trimming took off 1 base at V and 8 bases at J, with 5 bases between the two ends. The CDR3 sequence is 10 residues long. Here the CDR3 reads CSVEGGGYTF. The CDR3 bases are TGCAGCGTTGAAGGGGGGGGCTACACCTTC.